This TCR beta chain was documented in a study of siplizumab effects on memory and regulatory T cells. V shed 10 bases and J 0 bases; nucleotides not matched to a gene: 5. The germline CDR1 and CDR2 sequences are MGHDK and SYGVNS. The CDR3 consists of 15 residues. Profiled with immunoSEQ multiplex PCR; TCRdb holds only in-frame clones, not every one. The sample records tens of thousands of clones, less than 95% being singletons. The TCR sequence derives from a human donor in good health. The specimen sequenced was CD8+ T cells sorted from blood. This sequence joins TRBV25-1 and TRBJ1-5; 11 nucleotides align to TRBD1. CDR3 amino acids: CATGTGGSSNQPQHF. The CDR3 DNA reads as TGTGCCACCGGGACAGGGGGAAGTAGCAATCAGCCCCAGCATTTT.